This is a list of T cell receptor beta chains from one sample in a study of T-cell memory formation after mild COVID-19. One entry per CDR3 protein, called by TCRdb with MiXCR from the 5' RACE reads. Of some 440,000 distinct CDR3 sequences detected, nearly 25% appear once; the ten largest clones hold around 13%. What was sequenced was PBMCs or a T cell subset sorted from them (not recorded which). These receptor sequences come from an adult woman who had mild COVID-19 (a few samples of this study predate the infection). Cell type and time point are not known. Both conserved end residues are part of each CDR3. The D gene is left open where the match is weak. Where a row states a size, it is once, few, many or the class of an expanded clone; other rows omit it.

D: TRBD2
size: .
J: TRBJ2-3
V: TRBV10-3
DNA: TGTGCCATCAGCCCGGGGGAGGGCCCACATACGCAGTATTTT
CDR3: CAISPGEGPHTQYF

D: .
size: .
J: TRBJ2-1
V: TRBV24-1
DNA: TGTGCCACCAGTGACAGGTGGAGAGATGAGCAGTTCTTC
CDR3: CATSDRWRDEQFF

D: TRBD1
size: .
J: TRBJ1-2
V: TRBV12-3/TRBV12-4
DNA: TGTGCCAGCAACCGGGACAGGGGATATGGCTACACCTTC
CDR3: CASNRDRGYGYTF

D: TRBD2
size: .
J: TRBJ2-1
V: TRBV12-3/TRBV12-4
DNA: TGTGCCAGCAGTCGGACTAGCGGGGCACGGGATGAGCAGTTCTTC
CDR3: CASSRTSGARDEQFF

D: TRBD1
size: .
J: TRBJ2-7
V: TRBV19
DNA: TGTGCCAGTTGCAAGGGACAGGGAATCGACGAGCAGTACTTC
CDR3: CASCKGQGIDEQYF

D: .
size: few
J: TRBJ2-3
V: TRBV5-1
DNA: TGCGCCAGCAGCTCCTCAGACGGTAGCACAGATACGCAGTATTTT
CDR3: CASSSSDGSTDTQYF

D: TRBD2
size: .
J: TRBJ2-3
V: TRBV2
DNA: TGTGCCAGCAGTAAAGCGGGAGTGACAGATACGCAGTATTTT
CDR3: CASSKAGVTDTQYF

D: TRBD1
size: once
J: TRBJ2-6
V: TRBV5-1
DNA: TGCGCCAGCAGCCTTGTCGGGACAGGAGGGGCCAACGTCCTGACTTTC
CDR3: CASSLVGTGGANVLTF

D: .
size: .
J: TRBJ2-7
V: TRBV9
DNA: TGTGCCAGCGGATCGGGACTCGGTTACGAGCAGTACTTC
CDR3: CASGSGLGYEQYF

D: .
size: .
J: TRBJ2-3
V: TRBV2
DNA: TGTGCCAGCAGTCCCCGAGGGGTTGGCGGGAACATGGATACGCAGTATTTT
CDR3: CASSPRGVGGNMDTQYF

D: .
size: few
J: TRBJ2-1
V: TRBV5-1
DNA: TGCGCCAGCAGAACCGGGACAAACCTCAATGAGCAGTTCTTC
CDR3: CASRTGTNLNEQFF

D: .
size: .
J: TRBJ2-1
V: TRBV9
DNA: TGTGCCAGCAGCGTAGCTGGATGGGACAATGAGCAGTTCTTC
CDR3: CASSVAGWDNEQFF

D: .
size: .
J: TRBJ2-1
V: TRBV4-2
DNA: TGTGCCAGCAGCCAAACATCCGGGCGCGGGTGGGAGCAGTTCTTC
CDR3: CASSQTSGRGWEQFF

D: TRBD1
size: .
J: TRBJ2-1
V: TRBV29-1
DNA: TGCAGCGTTGCTACCGGGACAGGGATTGAGCAGTTCTTC
CDR3: CSVATGTGIEQFF

D: .
size: .
J: TRBJ1-6
V: TRBV11-2
DNA: TGTGCCAGCAGCTCAGGGAGTAATAATTCACCCCTCCACTTT
CDR3: CASSSGSNNSPLHF

D: TRBD1
size: .
J: TRBJ1-2
V: TRBV9
DNA: TGTGCCAGCAGCGCGAACAGGGGGGGCTATGGCTACACCTTC
CDR3: CASSANRGGYGYTF

D: .
size: few
J: TRBJ2-3
V: TRBV7-8
DNA: TGTGCCAGCAGCTTGGAGAGAAATACGCAGTATTTT
CDR3: CASSLERNTQYF

D: .
size: .
J: TRBJ1-1
V: TRBV27
DNA: TGTGCCAGCAGTTTTAGAATTAGGGCGGAAGCTTTCTTT
CDR3: CASSFRIRAEAFF

D: .
size: few
J: TRBJ2-3
V: TRBV5-1
DNA: TGCGCCAGCAGCTTGGCCATAATTGGAGACACAGATACGCAGTATTTT
CDR3: CASSLAIIGDTDTQYF

D: .
size: many
J: TRBJ2-5
V: TRBV5-1
DNA: TGCGCCAGCAGCCTAGACTTGAAAGAGACCCAGTACTTC
CDR3: CASSLDLKETQYF

D: .
size: many
J: TRBJ1-5
V: TRBV6-6
DNA: TGTGCCAGCGACCCAACAGGGCATCAGCCCCAGCATTTT
CDR3: CASDPTGHQPQHF

D: TRBD1
size: few
J: TRBJ2-3
V: TRBV7-2
DNA: TGTGCCAGCAGCAGGAGTGGTGGGACAGGCACAGATACGCAGTATTTT
CDR3: CASSRSGGTGTDTQYF